This T cell receptor (beta chain) was observed in a study of Graves' ophthalmopathy and Graves' hyperthyroidism. Across the study: Peripheral blood was obtained at first diagnosis, ahead of any treatment.

RNA transcripts yielded amplified TCR beta CDR3 regions. An opening RT-PCR round employed HTBI primers and preceded a second-round multiplex PCR. TCRdb recomputed calls from the multiplex PCR reads with MiXCR, one row per CDR3 protein. The sample carries around 660,000 distinct CDR3 sequences, more than 40% recorded once. Germline V gene lookup returns CDR1 SQVTM and CDR2 ANQGSEA. Trimming cost V 4 bases and J 1 base; bases outside gene matches: 4. The CDR3 runs 14 residues. This clonotype has a count of ten or more. What was sequenced was peripheral blood. The chain couples TRBV29-1 to TRBJ2-7; 10 bases are a match to TRBD2. The origin of this receptor is an adult man with Graves' ophthalmopathy. The chain's CDR3 is CSVGLTSGSYEQYF. The CDR3 bases are TGCAGCGTTGGACTGACTAGCGGGTCCTACGAGCAGTACTTC.